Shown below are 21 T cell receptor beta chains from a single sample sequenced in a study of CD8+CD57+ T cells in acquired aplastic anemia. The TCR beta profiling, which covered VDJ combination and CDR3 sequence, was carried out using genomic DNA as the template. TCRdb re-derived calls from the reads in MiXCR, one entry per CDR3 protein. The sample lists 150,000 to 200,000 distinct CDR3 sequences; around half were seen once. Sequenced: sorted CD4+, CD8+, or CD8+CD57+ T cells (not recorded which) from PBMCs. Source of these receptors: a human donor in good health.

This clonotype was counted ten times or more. Here the CDR3 DNA reads TGTGCCAGCAGCCAAGATCTTGTGTCGAACACTGAAGCTTTCTTT. It translates to CASSQDLVSNTEAFF. The V call is TRBV4-2, the J call TRBJ1-1; D is unresolved. The CDR3 is made up of 15 amino acids. Trimming removed 0 bases from V and 1 base from J, with 9 bases in between. CDR1 is LGHNA and CDR2 is YNFKEQ in the germline V gene.

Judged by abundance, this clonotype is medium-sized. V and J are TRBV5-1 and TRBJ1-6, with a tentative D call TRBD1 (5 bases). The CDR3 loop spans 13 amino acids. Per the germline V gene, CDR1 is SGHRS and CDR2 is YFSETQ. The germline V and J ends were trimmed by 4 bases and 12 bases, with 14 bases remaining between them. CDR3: CASSRDHPEPLHF. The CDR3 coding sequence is TGCGCCAGCAGCAGGGACCATCCAGAACCCCTCCACTTT. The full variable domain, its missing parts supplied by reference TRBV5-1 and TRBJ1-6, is KAGVTQTPRYLIKTRGQQVTLSCSPISGHRSVSWYQQTPGQGLQFLFEYFSETQRNKGNFPGRFSGRQFSNSRSEMNVSTLELGDSALYLCASSRDHPEPLHFGNGTRLTVT.

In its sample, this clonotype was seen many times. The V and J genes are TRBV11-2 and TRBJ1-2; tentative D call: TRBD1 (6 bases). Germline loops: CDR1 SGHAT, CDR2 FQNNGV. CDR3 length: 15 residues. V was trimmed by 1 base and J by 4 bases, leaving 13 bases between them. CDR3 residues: CASSLGGQDTYGYTF. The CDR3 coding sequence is TGTGCCAGCAGCTTAGGGGGGCAGGACACCTATGGCTACACCTTC.

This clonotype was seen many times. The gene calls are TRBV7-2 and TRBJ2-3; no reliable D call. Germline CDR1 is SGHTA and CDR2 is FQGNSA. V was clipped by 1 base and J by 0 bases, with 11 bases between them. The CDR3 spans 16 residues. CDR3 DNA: TGTGCCAGCAGCTTAGTAGACCCGGCGAGCACAGATACGCAGTATTTT. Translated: CASSLVDPASTDTQYF.

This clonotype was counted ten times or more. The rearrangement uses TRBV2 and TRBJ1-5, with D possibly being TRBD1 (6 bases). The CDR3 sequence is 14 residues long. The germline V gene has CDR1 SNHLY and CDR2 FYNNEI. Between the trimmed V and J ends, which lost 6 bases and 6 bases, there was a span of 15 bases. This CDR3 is CASSPVGGGQPQHF. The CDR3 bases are TGTGCCAGCAGCCCCGTGGGGGGCGGTCAGCCCCAGCATTTT.

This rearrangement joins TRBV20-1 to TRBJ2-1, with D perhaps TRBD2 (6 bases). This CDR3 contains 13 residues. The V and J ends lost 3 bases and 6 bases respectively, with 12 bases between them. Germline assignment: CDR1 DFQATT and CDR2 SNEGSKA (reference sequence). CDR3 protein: CSASGGSSNEQFF. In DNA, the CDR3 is TGCAGTGCTAGTGGGGGGAGTAGCAATGAGCAGTTCTTC.

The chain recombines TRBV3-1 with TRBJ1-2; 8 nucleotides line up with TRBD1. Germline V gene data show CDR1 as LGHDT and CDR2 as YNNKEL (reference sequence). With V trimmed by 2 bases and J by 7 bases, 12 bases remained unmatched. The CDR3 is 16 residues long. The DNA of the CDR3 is TGTGCCAGCAGCCAACAGGCCCCCGGGACAGGTACTGGCTACACCTTC. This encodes CASSQQAPGTGTGYTF.

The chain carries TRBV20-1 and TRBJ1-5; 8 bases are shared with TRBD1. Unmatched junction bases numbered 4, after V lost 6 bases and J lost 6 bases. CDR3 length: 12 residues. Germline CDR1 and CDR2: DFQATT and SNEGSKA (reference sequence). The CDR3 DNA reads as TGCAGTGCAGGGGGGACAGGTCAGCCCCAGCATTTT. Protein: CSAGGTGQPQHF.

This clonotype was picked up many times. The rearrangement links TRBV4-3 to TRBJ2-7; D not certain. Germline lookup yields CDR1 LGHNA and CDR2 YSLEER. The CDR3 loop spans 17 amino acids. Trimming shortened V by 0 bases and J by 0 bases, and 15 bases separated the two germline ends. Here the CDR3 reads CASSQDLPDPGSYEQYF. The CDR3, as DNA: TGCGCCAGCAGCCAAGATCTTCCGGACCCCGGCTCCTACGAGCAGTACTTC.

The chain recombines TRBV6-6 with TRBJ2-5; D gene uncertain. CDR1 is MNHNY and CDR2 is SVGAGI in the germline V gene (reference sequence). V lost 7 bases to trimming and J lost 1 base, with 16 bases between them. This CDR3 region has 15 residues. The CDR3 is CASIPGRILQETQYF. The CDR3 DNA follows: TGTGCCAGCATCCCAGGACGGATACTCCAAGAGACCCAGTACTTC.

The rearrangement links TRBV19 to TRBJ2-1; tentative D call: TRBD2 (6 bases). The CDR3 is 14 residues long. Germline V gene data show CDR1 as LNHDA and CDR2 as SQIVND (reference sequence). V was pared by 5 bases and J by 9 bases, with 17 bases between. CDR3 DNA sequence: TGTGCCAGTAGTCAGGGCGGGATCTCGGCTGAGCAGTTCTTC. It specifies CASSQGGISAEQFF.

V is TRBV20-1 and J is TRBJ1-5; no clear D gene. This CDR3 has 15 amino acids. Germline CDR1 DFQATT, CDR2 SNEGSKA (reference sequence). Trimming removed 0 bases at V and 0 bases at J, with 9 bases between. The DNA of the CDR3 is TGCAGTGCTAGAGAATCCGGAAATAGCAATCAGCCCCAGCATTTT. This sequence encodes CSARESGNSNQPQHF.

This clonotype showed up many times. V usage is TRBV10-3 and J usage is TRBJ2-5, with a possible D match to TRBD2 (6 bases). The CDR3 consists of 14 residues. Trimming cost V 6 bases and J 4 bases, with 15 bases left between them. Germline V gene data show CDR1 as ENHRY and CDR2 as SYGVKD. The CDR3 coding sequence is TGTGCCATCAGGGACGGGGGTAGCGCAGAGACCCAGTACTTC. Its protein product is CAIRDGGSAETQYF.

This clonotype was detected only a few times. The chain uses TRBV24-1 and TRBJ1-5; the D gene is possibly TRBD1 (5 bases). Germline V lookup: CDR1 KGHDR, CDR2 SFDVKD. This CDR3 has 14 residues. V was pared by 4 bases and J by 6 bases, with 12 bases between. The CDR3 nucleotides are TGTGCCACCAGTGACAGGGCTTACGGTCAGCCCCAGCATTTT. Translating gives CATSDRAYGQPQHF.

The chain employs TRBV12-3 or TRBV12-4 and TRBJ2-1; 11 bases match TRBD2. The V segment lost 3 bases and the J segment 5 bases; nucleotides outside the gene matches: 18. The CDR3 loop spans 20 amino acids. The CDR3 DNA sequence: TGTGCCAGCAGTTTCCGGGGTCTCCCGGGGCTAGCGGGAGGAAACAATGAGCAGTTCTTC. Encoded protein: CASSFRGLPGLAGGNNEQFF.

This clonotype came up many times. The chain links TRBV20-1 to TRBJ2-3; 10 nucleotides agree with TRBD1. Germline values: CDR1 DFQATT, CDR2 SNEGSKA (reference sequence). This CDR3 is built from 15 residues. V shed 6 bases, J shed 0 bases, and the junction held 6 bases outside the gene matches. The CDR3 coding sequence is TGCAGTGCGCCATGGGACAGGGGTAGCACAGATACGCAGTATTTT. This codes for CSAPWDRGSTDTQYF.

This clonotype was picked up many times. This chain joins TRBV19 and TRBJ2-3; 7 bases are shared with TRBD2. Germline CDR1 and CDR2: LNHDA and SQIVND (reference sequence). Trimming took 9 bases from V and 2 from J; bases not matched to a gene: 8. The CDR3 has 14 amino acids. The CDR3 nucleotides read TGTGCCAGGGTCCCGGGAGGCCACACAGATACGCAGTATTTT. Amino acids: CARVPGGHTDTQYF.

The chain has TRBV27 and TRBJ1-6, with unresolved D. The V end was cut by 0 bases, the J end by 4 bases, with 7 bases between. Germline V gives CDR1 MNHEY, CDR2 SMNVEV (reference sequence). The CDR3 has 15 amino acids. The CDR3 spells CASSLSTYYNSPLHF. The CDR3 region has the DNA TGTGCCAGCAGTTTATCCACCTATTATAATTCACCCCTCCACTTT.

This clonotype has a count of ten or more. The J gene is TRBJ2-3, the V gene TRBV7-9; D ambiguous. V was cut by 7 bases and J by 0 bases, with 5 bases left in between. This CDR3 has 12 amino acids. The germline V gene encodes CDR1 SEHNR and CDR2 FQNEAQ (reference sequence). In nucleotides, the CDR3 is TGTGCCAGCACAGGTAGCACAGATACGCAGTATTTT. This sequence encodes CASTGSTDTQYF.

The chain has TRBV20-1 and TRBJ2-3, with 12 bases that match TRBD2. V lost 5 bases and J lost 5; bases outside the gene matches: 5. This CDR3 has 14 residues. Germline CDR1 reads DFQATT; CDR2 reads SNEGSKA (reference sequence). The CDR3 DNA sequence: TGCAGTGCTTTACTAGCGGGAGGACGAGATACGCAGTATTTT. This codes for CSALLAGGRDTQYF.

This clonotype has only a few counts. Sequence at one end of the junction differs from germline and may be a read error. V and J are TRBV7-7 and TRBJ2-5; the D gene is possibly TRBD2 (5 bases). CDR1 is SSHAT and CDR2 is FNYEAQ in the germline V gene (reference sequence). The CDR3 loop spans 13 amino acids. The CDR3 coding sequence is TGTGCTAGCAGCTTGGACTGGCAAGAGACCCAGTACTTC. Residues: CASSLDWQETQYF.